This TCR beta chain was captured by sequencing in a study of beta chain features in type 1 diabetes. Looking at the study overall: Examination covered around 98,000,000 sorted cells spanning all samples.

This clone has a single count. Its target is unknown. The study's findings and limits: The study found moderately but significantly shorter TCRB CDR3s in all four CD4+ subsets of Type 1 diabetes patients. When VDJ junctions were examined, type 1 diabetes patients showed fewer insertions and more deletions.

This CDR3 comprises 15 residues. CDR1 and CDR2 from the germline V gene are MNHEY and SMNVEV (reference sequence). V lost 5 bases, J lost 4 bases, and 15 bases lay in between. Markers CD45RO/CCR7/CD25/CD127/CD95/CD27 served to sort CD4+ naive, central memory, regulatory and stem cell-like memory cells. Since all of the isolated RNA was reverse transcribed, expressed TCRB transcripts were what got sequenced. Sequenced by immunoSEQ multiplex PCR; TCRdb stores in-frame clones only, minus some. Among a few hundred thousand clones listed, approximately 25% were seen once. The sequence was collected from a woman aged 30 to 39 with type 1 diabetes. The chain uses TRBV27 and TRBJ1-5, with D tentatively TRBD1 (6 bases). Sequencing used naive CD4+ T cells from blood. CDR3 region: CASSPWTESNQPQHF. The DNA for the CDR3 is TGTGCCAGCAGTCCCTGGACAGAGAGTAATCAGCCCCAGCATTTT.